This T cell receptor (beta chain) appears in the sequencing data of a study of T-cell reconstitution after alpha-beta-depleted transplantation in children. Germline CDR1 and CDR2: SGHAT and FQDESV (reference sequence). V trimming: 1 base; J trimming: 6 bases; junction bases outside the gene matches: 5. The CDR3 consists of 14 residues. Using unique molecular identifiers, the investigators prepared the TCRbeta library. TCRdb itself ran the PCR reads through MiXCR, one entry per CDR3 protein. In the table there are approximately 490,000 distinct CDR3 sequences, around an eighth of which are singletons. This clonotype has a handful of counts.

This rearrangement joins TRBV11-1 to TRBJ1-1, with 7 bases identical to TRBD1. The starting material was PBMCs from the stem cell graft donor, obtained from the stem cell graft. The receptor comes from a human donor who donated a stem cell graft to a child with combined immunodeficiency. DNA for the CDR3: TGTGCCAGCAGCTTAGGCCAGGGGGGCGCTGAAGCTTTCTTT. This gives the protein CASSLGQGGAEAFF. The full variable domain, with the rest looked up from reference TRBV11-1 and TRBJ1-1, is EAEVAQSPRYKITEKSQAVAFWCDPISGHATLYWYRQILGQGPELLVQFQDESVVDDSQLPKDRFSAERLKGVDSTLKIQPAELGDSAMYLCASSLGQGGAEAFFGQGTRLTVV.